Listed here are 17 T cell receptor beta chains from one sample, sequenced in a study of T cells in Graves' hyperthyroidism and ophthalmopathy (dated by TCRdb to the late 2010s). The library was built by means of multiplex PCR. Sequencing was carried out with an Illumina HiSeq 2000. The TCR beta CDR3 regions were amplified from RNA transcripts. The first round of RT-PCR for the TCR CDR3 was performed with the HTBI primer set and the Qiagen OneStep RT-PCR kit. TCRdb reanalyzed the raw reads on its own, using fastp at Q25 for trimming and MiXCR for clone calling, and kept in-frame beta chains. Rows with one shared CDR3 protein collapse into an entry with the most common genes and DNA. Within this sample are about 560,000 distinct CDR3 sequences, with 16% of them counted one time only. In total, the top ten clones hold 15% to 20% of the sample. Source material: blood. The receptors stem from a woman under 30 with Graves' hyperthyroidism.

This clonotype came up a few times. This rearrangement joins TRBV15 to TRBJ2-2; TRBD1 might be the D (6 bases). This CDR3 is 16 amino acids long. The V end was cut by 0 bases, the J end by 4 bases, with 12 bases between. Germline loops: CDR1 LNHNV, CDR2 YYDKDF (reference sequence). For the CDR3, the DNA is TGTGCCACCAGCAGAGATCCGCACAGGGTCACCGGGGAGCTGTTTTTT. The encoded protein is CATSRDPHRVTGELFF.

CDR3 sequence: CASSYSGQGPSSGNTIYF. In DNA, the CDR3 is TGTGCCAGCAGTTACTCCGGGCAGGGACCGAGCTCTGGAAACACCATATATTTT. The chain employs TRBV6-5 and TRBJ1-3; tentative D call: TRBD1 (5 bases). CDR3 length: 18 amino acids. Per germline, CDR1 MNHEY and CDR2 SVGAGI. V lost 0 bases and J lost 0, with 15 bases in between.

The CDR3: CASSYSMGGLQETQYF. The CDR3 DNA follows: TGTGCCAGCAGTTACTCGATGGGGGGCCTGCAAGAGACCCAGTACTTC. J is TRBJ2-5 and V is TRBV6-6; D is tentatively TRBD1 or TRBD2 (6 bases each). The CDR3 runs to 16 residues. Looked up from germline, CDR1 is MNHNY and CDR2 is SVGAGI (reference sequence). V was clipped by 0 bases and J by 2 bases, with 13 bases between them.

In its sample, this clonotype was seen a few times. The V and J genes are TRBV3-1 and TRBJ2-1; D gene uncertain. The CDR3 length is 15 residues. Germline V gene data show CDR1 as LGHDT and CDR2 as YNNKEL (reference sequence). V lost 0 bases, J lost 2 bases, and 8 bases lay in between. In DNA form, the CDR3 reads TGTGCCAGCAGCCAAGAATTACTCACCTACAATGAGCAGTTCTTC. It translates to CASSQELLTYNEQFF.

J is TRBJ1-5 and V is TRBV7-2, with a possible D match to TRBD1 (5 bases). Germline CDR1 SGHTA, CDR2 FQGNSA. The CDR3 extends over 15 amino acids. V was trimmed by 5 bases and J by 2 bases, leaving 13 bases between them. Here the CDR3 DNA reads TGTGCCAGCAGCCCGCAGGCGACAGGCAATCAGCCCCAGCATTTT. This sequence encodes CASSPQATGNQPQHF.

Many counts were recorded for this clonotype. This chain links TRBV3-1 with TRBJ2-7; the match to TRBD1 covers 8 bases. CDR1 LGHDT and CDR2 YNNKEL come from the germline V gene (reference sequence). The CDR3 consists of 15 residues. V lost 4 bases, J lost 4 bases, and 9 bases stayed unmatched. The CDR3 is CASSLTGTGVYEQYF. The CDR3 DNA is TGTGCCAGCAGCCTCACCGGGACAGGAGTTTACGAGCAGTACTTC.

This clonotype was seen ten or more times. The chain couples TRBV24-1 to TRBJ2-7, with D possibly matching TRBD1 (7 bases). This CDR3 region has 18 residues. Germline V CDR1 and CDR2: KGHDR, SFDVKD. V gave up 5 bases and J gave up 5 bases, with 27 bases separating them. CDR3 loop: CATSGPGRRGRGKDEQYF. The DNA of the CDR3 is TGTGCCACCAGTGGCCCGGGTAGGAGGGGGCGCGGAAAGGACGAGCAGTACTTC.

The chain uses TRBV6-5 and TRBJ1-5; unclear D gene. CDR1 is MNHEY and CDR2 is SVGAGI in the germline V gene. V was trimmed by 2 bases and J by 5 bases, leaving 13 bases between them. CDR3 size: 15 residues. In DNA, the CDR3 is TGTGCCAGCAGTTACGATCCACTAATACATCAGCCCCAGCATTTT. It translates to CASSYDPLIHQPQHF.

This rearrangement joins TRBV28 to TRBJ2-5; D not resolved. From germline, CDR1 is MDHEN and CDR2 SYDVKM. The V end was cut by 8 bases, the J end by 5 bases, with 9 bases between. The CDR3 is 11 amino acids. The CDR3 DNA sequence: TGTGCCAGCTCGAATTCGGAGACCCAGTACTTC. Residues: CASSNSETQYF. Full variable domain (remainder filled in from reference TRBV28 and TRBJ2-5): DVKVTQSSRYLVKRTGEKVFLECVQDMDHENMFWYRQDPGLGLRLIYFSYDVKMKEKGDIPEGYSVSREKKERFSLILESASTNQTSMYLCASSNSETQYFGPGTRLLVL.

The gene calls are TRBV3-1 and TRBJ1-6; D gene ambiguous. This CDR3 region has 14 residues. CDR1 LGHDT and CDR2 YNNKEL come from the germline V gene (reference sequence). Trimming took off 4 bases at V and 8 bases at J, with 12 bases between the two ends. The CDR3 protein is CASSRMEGYSPLHF. CDR3 DNA: TGTGCCAGCAGCCGCATGGAGGGCTATTCACCCCTCCACTTT.

V gene TRBV6-1 combines with J gene TRBJ2-7; D is perhaps TRBD2 (6 bases). V gave up 9 bases and J gave up 6 bases, with 15 bases separating them. The CDR3 contains 12 residues. In germline, CDR1 is MNHNS, CDR2 SASEGT. The CDR3 is CARRRVLGEQYF. Here the CDR3 DNA reads TGTGCCAGGCGGAGGGTCCTGGGCGAGCAGTACTTC.

The V gene is TRBV19, the J gene TRBJ1-4; TRBD1 is a possible D gene (5 bases). The CDR3 extends over 14 amino acids. V lost 3 bases to trimming and J lost 10 bases, with 15 bases between them. CDR1 is LNHDA, CDR2 SQIVND, per germline (reference sequence). CDR3 bases: TGTGCCAGTAGTATTCTGGCCGGGGGGGGAAAACTGTTTTTT. It encodes CASSILAGGGKLFF.

This clonotype was found many times. V gene TRBV20-1 combines with J gene TRBJ2-3, with 9 bases aligning to TRBD2. The CDR3 runs 15 residues. With 4 bases clipped from V and 3 bases from J, the junction kept 8 bases outside the gene matches. Germline CDR1 reads DFQATT; CDR2 reads SNEGSKA (reference sequence). The CDR3 DNA reads as TGCAGTGCTACCCTAAGGAGCGGGGGGACAGATACGCAGTATTTT. Amino acids: CSATLRSGGTDTQYF.

This clonotype has a count of ten or more. The chain joins TRBV6-1 to TRBJ2-1; D is undetermined. The CDR3 loop spans 13 amino acids. The ends were cut back, 2 bases at V and 10 bases at J, with 12 bases in the middle. Germline values: CDR1 MNHNS, CDR2 SASEGT. CDR3 loop: CASSEQATVEQFF. As DNA, the CDR3 is TGTGCCAGCAGTGAACAAGCAACGGTGGAGCAGTTCTTC.

This clonotype turned up a few times. The V call is TRBV4-1, the J call TRBJ2-7, with TRBD2 as a possible D gene (5 bases). Germline-derived CDR1 and CDR2 are MGHRA and YSYEKL. The CDR3 has 14 residues. Trimming took 1 base from V and 0 from J, leaving 7 bases between them. This CDR3 is CASSQGEISYEQYF. CDR3 DNA sequence: TGCGCCAGCAGCCAAGGGGAGATCTCCTACGAGCAGTACTTC.

The sample holds many counts of this clonotype. This chain links TRBV24-1 with TRBJ2-5; 7 nucleotides align to TRBD1. This CDR3 has 15 amino acids. V trimming: 1 base; J trimming: 2 bases; junction bases outside the gene matches: 3. Looked up from germline, CDR1 is KGHDR and CDR2 is SFDVKD. CDR3 sequence reads: CATSDFSRGQETQYF. As DNA, the CDR3 is TGTGCCACCAGTGATTTTAGCAGGGGGCAAGAGACCCAGTACTTC.

The chain recombines TRBV5-1 with TRBJ2-1; D is unclear. The CDR3 contains 16 residues. CDR1 SGHRS and CDR2 YFSETQ come from the germline V gene. Trimming took 1 base from V and 3 from J, leaving 14 bases between them. Here the CDR3 reads CASSLKLTGFYNEQFF. The CDR3 DNA sequence: TGCGCCAGCAGCTTGAAGCTGACTGGATTCTACAATGAGCAGTTCTTC.